A single sample is the source of the 11 T cell receptor beta chains below, sequenced in a study of CD8+ T cells in alopecia areata. Markers including CD4, CD8alpha, NKG2D and NKG2ACE guided sorting of pooled cutaneous lymph node cells. Extracted RNA was reverse transcribed into cDNA, the sequencing template. Libraries were prepared by immunoSEQ multiplex PCR; TCRdb keeps only in-frame clonotypes and omits some of them. There are 270,000 or so clones in the sample, none observed a single time. Sequences were obtained from CD4+ T cells sorted from a lymph node. Every receptor here comes from a C3H/HeJ mouse with alopecia areata. The strain's MHC type: H2-k.

Comments on this clone: The gene names given are mouse names. The read terminates 4 residues before the CDR3 end, so the remaining end is supplied by the germline J gene. At the DNA level, this CDR3 is encoded by other sequences in the same sample as well. V is TRBV13-3 and J is TRBJ2-2; D ambiguous. V was cut by 4 bases and J by 0 bases, with 4 bases left in between. Germline V gives CDR1 NNHDY, CDR2 SYVADS. There are 13 residues in the CDR3. The CDR3 DNA, read in part, is TGTGCCAGCAGTCTCTCAAACACCGGG. Translating it yields CASSLSNTG. The CDR3, in full, reads CASSLSNTGQLYF.

For this clone: Any gene name here is a mouse gene name. The read ends 4 residues early relative to the CDR3; the germline J gene fills the gap. This sample includes further DNA sequences coding for the same CDR3. The chain links TRBV13-1 to TRBJ2-3, with D perhaps TRBD2 (6 bases). Trimming stripped 0 bases from V and 0 bases from J, with 11 bases between. In germline, CDR1 is NSHNY, CDR2 SYGAGN. CDR3 size: 16 residues. CDR3 region: CASSDGWGSSAETLYF. The part of the CDR3 DNA that was read is TGTGCCAGCAGTGATGGGTGGGGGTCTAGTGCAGAA.

A few counts support this clone. Gene names and germline match the mouse. The CDR3 end is not reached by the read, which stops 4 residues before it; the germline J gene fills it in. The V call is TRBV13-1, the J call TRBJ2-5; D gene ambiguous. Germline CDR1 is NSHNY and CDR2 is SYGAGN. The V end was cut by 1 base, the J end by 1 base, with 7 bases between. This CDR3 has 14 residues. The CDR3 sequence: CASSDRQYQDTQYF. The DNA read from the CDR3 is TGTGCCAGCAGTGATCGTCAGTACCAAGAC.

This clone was seen only a few times. Gene names and germline match the mouse. The CDR3 end is not reached by the read, which stops 4 residues before it; the germline J gene fills it in. V gene TRBV13-3 combines with J gene TRBJ1-1; D may be TRBD1 (6 bases). CDR1 and CDR2 (germline): NNHDY, SYVADS. V lost 4 bases and J 1 base, leaving 8 bases between the germline ends. CDR3 size: 13 residues. Partial CDR3 DNA: TGTGCCAGCAGTCCCAGGGGAAACACA. Translation: CASSPRGNT. The full CDR3 is CASSPRGNTEVFF.

Turning to this clone: Gene names are the mouse ones. The sequence runs out 4 residues before the end of the CDR3; the remainder is reconstructed from the germline J gene. The rearrangement links TRBV4 to TRBJ1-2, with 7 positions matching TRBD1. V lost 5 bases to trimming and J lost 2 bases; unmatched junction nucleotides: 2. The germline CDR1 and CDR2 sequences are LGHDT and YNNKQL (reference sequence). The CDR3 has 13 residues. This CDR3 is CASSTRGNSDYTF. The CDR3 DNA, read in part, is TGTGCCAGCAGCACCAGGGGGAACTCC.

Details on this clone: This sequence may be a read error, since a much larger clone differs from it by one base. Gene names denote mouse genes. With the read ending 4 residues before the CDR3 end, the germline J gene is used to fill in that end. Other nucleotide sequences from this sample produce the same CDR3. The V gene is TRBV19, the J gene TRBJ2-2; D gene uncertain. Trimming cost V 4 bases and J 2 bases, with 6 bases left between them. CDR3 length: 13 residues. Per germline, CDR1 FNHDT and CDR2 SITEND (reference sequence). CDR3 DNA, as far as it was read: TGTGCCAGCAGTGAACAGAACACCGGG. Translating gives CASSEQNTG. Given in full, the CDR3 is CASSEQNTGQLYF.

This clone has a count of ten or more. Germline and genes here are mouse. The read ends 3 residues before the CDR3 terminus; that terminus is restored from the germline J gene. The chain combines TRBV19 with TRBJ1-6; D may be TRBD1 (5 bases). TRBJ1-6 belongs to the ORF category, with a function that is uncertain. The CDR3 length is 15 residues. The ends were cut back, 6 bases at V and 0 bases at J, with 10 bases in the middle. CDR1 FNHDT and CDR2 SITEND come from the germline V gene (reference sequence). CDR3 bases read: TGTGCCAGCAACGCCGACAGTTCCTATAATTCGCCC. Translated, it gives CASNADSSYNSP. The CDR3, in full, reads CASNADSSYNSPLYF.

This clone was counted a few times. A much larger clone lies one base from this, so it may be a read error. Gene names denote mouse genes. The read comes to an end 4 residues before the CDR3 does, leaving the germline J gene to fill in the end. The identical CDR3 is also encoded by other nucleotide sequences in the sample. The chain couples TRBV5 to TRBJ2-3, with 7 bases identical to TRBD1. The V gene's germline CDR1 is LGHNA and CDR2 YNLKQL (reference sequence). This CDR3 has 14 amino acids. J was trimmed by 1 base and V by 4 bases; bases with no gene match: 2. The CDR3 sequence is CASSPGQGAETLYF. Incomplete CDR3 DNA: TGTGCCAGCAGCCCCGGACAGGGTGCAGAA.

Concerning this clone itself: Gene and germline names: mouse. The read halts 4 residues ahead of the CDR3 end, with the missing end drawn from the germline J gene. This sample includes further DNA sequences coding for the same CDR3. The rearrangement links TRBV13-2 to TRBJ2-3; TRBD2 agrees at 11 bases. Losses at the gene ends were 3 bases for V and 0 bases for J; bases not matched to a gene: 3. Germline V gene sequence: CDR1 NNHNN, CDR2 SYGAGS (reference sequence). This CDR3 has 16 amino acids. The sequenced part of the CDR3 DNA is TGTGCCAGCGGTGCTGACTGGGGGGGGAGTGCAGAA. This sequence encodes CASGADWGGSAE. The full CDR3 is CASGADWGGSAETLYF.

Only a few counts were recorded for this clone. The genes are named according to mouse. With the read ending 4 residues before the CDR3 end, the germline J gene is used to fill in that end. The chain carries TRBV5 and TRBJ2-7; 9 bases fit TRBD2. Germline V gene data show CDR1 as LGHNA and CDR2 as YNLKQL (reference sequence). This CDR3 contains 15 residues. V dropped 0 bases and J dropped 3; count of bases not matched to a gene: 3. Incomplete CDR3 DNA: TGTGCCAGCAGCCAAGATTTGGGACTGGGCTAT. Protein: CASSQDLGLGY. The whole CDR3 is CASSQDLGLGYEQYF.

This clone was found a few times. Genes and germline are mouse. Read coverage stops 4 residues before the CDR3 terminus; the germline J gene supplies the remainder. The chain is built from TRBV5 and TRBJ2-2; TRBD2 aligns across 10 bases. CDR1 and CDR2 (germline): LGHNA, YNLKQL (reference sequence). The J segment lost 4 bases and the V segment lost 0 bases, leaving 2 bases of the junction unmatched. The CDR3 totals 16 residues. CDR3 amino acids: CASSQDWGGRTGQLYF. CDR3 DNA, as far as it was read: TGTGCCAGCAGCCAAGACTGGGGGGGCCGCACCGGG.